The clone carrying this T cell receptor (beta chain) occurred a few times. Its specificity is unknown. The V and J ends lost 0 bases and 5 bases respectively, with 13 bases between them. CDR1 LNHNV and CDR2 YYDKDF come from the germline V gene (reference sequence). This CDR3 has 15 residues. By way of CD45RO/CCR7/CD25/CD127/CD95/CD27, the CD4+ regulatory, stem cell-like memory, central memory and naive cells were sorted. This entry is derived from a study of beta chain features in type 1 diabetes. Study-wide results and limits: There was a moderate but significant shortening of TCRB CDR3s in all four CD4+ subsets of Type 1 diabetes patients.

The whole isolated RNA underwent reverse transcription, so sequencing captured expressed TCRB transcripts. About 3.57 million reads, on average, came from each naive, central memory and regulatory T cell sample. Libraries were prepared by immunoSEQ multiplex PCR; TCRdb keeps only in-frame clonotypes and omits some of them. This table has hundreds of thousands of clones, roughly an eighth appearing once. What was sequenced was naive CD4+ T cells from blood. This rearrangement joins TRBV15 to TRBJ2-5; D may be TRBD2 (5 bases). The receptor was derived from a man younger than 35 with type 1 diabetes. The CDR3 DNA sequence: TGTGCCACCAGCAGAGAAGCCCCTAGCTTGGAGACCCAGTACTTC. This encodes CATSREAPSLETQYF.